The 27 T cell receptor beta chains reported below all come from one sample, sequenced in a study of cytomegalovirus exposure and HLA in healthy donors. The protocol was immunoSEQ multiplex PCR, while the TCRdb copy is restricted to in-frame clones and leaves out a portion. The table lists under 350,000 clones, roughly 85% of them singletons. The source material was PBMCs. These receptors all come from a woman aged 18-30 years in good health and CMV-seronegative.

This clone has only one observation. The chain couples TRBV10-3 to TRBJ1-2, with TRBD1 matching over 7 bases. CDR1 is ENHRY and CDR2 is SYGVKD in the germline V gene. Trimming removed 10 bases from V and 4 bases from J; junction bases left unmatched: 9. This CDR3 contains 13 residues. Here the CDR3 reads CASQEGAPYGYTF. CDR3 sequence (DNA): TGTGCCAGTCAAGAGGGGGCCCCCTATGGCTACACCTTC.

The rearrangement uses TRBV11-3 and TRBJ2-3; no clear D. Between the trimmed V and J ends, which lost 2 bases and 0 bases, there was a span of 6 bases. CDR1 is SGHNT and CDR2 is YENEEA in the germline V gene. This CDR3 comprises 14 residues. CDR3 sequence (DNA): TGTGCCAGCAGCTTACAATCCAGCACAGATACGCAGTATTTT. Its translation is CASSLQSSTDTQYF.

The chain employs TRBV6-5 and TRBJ1-1; TRBD1 agrees at 9 bases. Germline CDR1 and CDR2: MNHEY and SVGAGI. This CDR3 spans 15 amino acids. Unmatched junction bases numbered 7, after V lost 5 bases and J lost 3 bases. This chain's CDR3 is CASSHATGGHTEAFF. DNA for the CDR3: TGTGCCAGCAGTCATGCGACAGGGGGGCACACTGAAGCTTTCTTT.

As DNA, the CDR3 is TGTGCCAGTAGTCGACAGGGGTCTGAAGCTTTCTTT. Protein: CASSRQGSEAFF. The chain employs TRBV19 and TRBJ1-1; 8 bases agree with TRBD1. Losses at the gene ends were 5 bases for V and 6 bases for J; bases not matched to a gene: 2. Germline lookup yields CDR1 LNHDA and CDR2 SQIVND (reference sequence). The CDR3 sequence is 12 residues long.

This clone was recorded a few times. J is TRBJ1-5 and V is TRBV5-4; 10 bases map to TRBD1. Germline trimming cut 3 bases from V and 4 bases from J; bases unmatched to any gene: 4. From germline, CDR1 is SGHNT and CDR2 YYREEE (reference sequence). The CDR3 length is 15 residues. The CDR3 coding sequence is TGTGCCAGCAGCTCCGGGACAGGGGATAATCAGCCCCAGCATTTT. Translated: CASSSGTGDNQPQHF.

The chain has TRBV14 and TRBJ2-3; D is uncertain. The CDR3 contains 14 residues. The germline gives CDR1 SGHDN, CDR2 FVKESK. Deletions cut 2 bases from V and 2 bases from J, with 8 bases between. CDR3 bases: TGTGCCAGCAGCCAACTTATTCTCACAGATACGCAGTATTTT. This gives the protein CASSQLILTDTQYF.

V gene TRBV7-9 combines with J gene TRBJ2-2, with D uncertain. Looked up from germline, CDR1 is SEHNR and CDR2 is FQNEAQ (reference sequence). The CDR3 sequence is 14 residues long. Between the trimmed V and J ends, which lost 1 base and 5 bases, there was a span of 8 bases. The CDR3 is CASSLDQITGELFF. The CDR3 bases are TGTGCCAGCAGCTTAGATCAGATTACCGGGGAGCTGTTTTTT.

The J gene is TRBJ1-5, the V gene TRBV7-8; D remains ambiguous. This CDR3 region has 14 residues. V was trimmed by 3 bases and J by 5 bases, leaving 11 bases between them. Germline loops: CDR1 SGHVS, CDR2 FQNEAQ. CDR3: CASSFRGSHQPQHF. The CDR3 bases are TGTGCCAGCAGCTTCAGAGGGAGTCATCAGCCCCAGCATTTT.

This clone is a singleton in its sample. The gene calls are TRBV28 and TRBJ1-5; the match to TRBD1 covers 9 bases. Germline assignment: CDR1 MDHEN and CDR2 SYDVKM. The CDR3 has 12 amino acids. Trimming took 10 bases from V and 6 from J; bases not matched to a gene: 4. The CDR3 region is CAIGTGSQPQHF. The CDR3 DNA is TGTGCCATCGGGACAGGGAGTCAGCCCCAGCATTTT.

This sequence joins TRBV28 and TRBJ1-3; no reliable D call. This CDR3 has 15 amino acids. Germline-derived CDR1 and CDR2 are MDHEN and SYDVKM. Trimming shortened V by 5 bases and J by 4 bases, and 15 bases separated the two germline ends. The CDR3 DNA follows: TGTGCCAGCAGTCTCTCCGCCGCGGGAGGAAACACCATATATTTT. Protein sequence: CASSLSAAGGNTIYF.

The CDR3 region is CASSEDRATYEQYF. The CDR3 DNA sequence: TGTGCCAGCAGTGAGGACAGGGCCACCTACGAGCAGTACTTC. The chain uses TRBV2 and TRBJ2-7; TRBD1 matches at 8 bases. Germline CDR1 is SNHLY and CDR2 is FYNNEI. The CDR3 is made up of 14 amino acids. V dropped 3 bases and J dropped 2; count of bases not matched to a gene: 3.

The rearrangement links TRBV9 to TRBJ2-7; tentatively, D is TRBD2 (6 bases). CDR1 is SGDLS and CDR2 is YYNGEE in the germline V gene. CDR3 length: 15 residues. Trimming cost V 4 bases and J 4 bases, with 18 bases left between them. In nucleotides, the CDR3 is TGTGCCAGCAGCCGAGACCCAATAGCGGTTTACGAGCAGTACTTC. Translated, it gives CASSRDPIAVYEQYF.

The CDR3 spells CASKAGPLEAFF. The CDR3, as DNA: TGTGCCAGTAAAGCGGGACCACTTGAAGCTTTCTTT. The genes are TRBV19 and TRBJ1-1, with D tentatively TRBD1 (5 bases). Germline assignment: CDR1 LNHDA and CDR2 SQIVND (reference sequence). V shed 7 bases and J shed 7 bases, with 13 bases lying between them. This CDR3 has 12 amino acids.

The CDR3 is CASSPDSPWPRYEQYF. The CDR3 DNA reads TGTGCCAGCAGCCCGGACAGTCCCTGGCCACGTTACGAGCAGTACTTC. The chain carries TRBV7-9 and TRBJ2-7, with D tentatively TRBD1 (6 bases). Germline CDR1 is SEHNR and CDR2 is FQNEAQ (reference sequence). The length of the CDR3 is 16 residues. V was clipped by 5 bases and J by 4 bases, with 21 bases between them. Complete variable domain (other parts from reference TRBV7-9 and TRBJ2-7): DTGVSQNPRHKITKRGQNVTFRCDPISEHNRLYWYRQTLGQGPEFLTYFQNEAQLEKSRLLSDRFSAERPKGSFSTLEIQRTEQGDSAMYLCASSPDSPWPRYEQYFGPGTRLTVT.

This rearrangement joins TRBV27 to TRBJ2-1; 7 nucleotides line up with TRBD2. In germline, CDR1 is MNHEY, CDR2 SMNVEV (reference sequence). With V trimmed by 2 bases and J by 8 bases, 9 bases remained unmatched. The CDR3 covers 15 residues. The CDR3: CASSLRAGRPDEQFF. CDR3 coding DNA: TGTGCCAGCAGTTTACGGGCCGGGAGGCCCGATGAGCAGTTCTTC.

The chain joins TRBV6-1 to TRBJ1-4, with TRBD1 as a possible D gene (6 bases). V was clipped by 11 bases and J by 3 bases, with 16 bases between them. CDR3 size: 14 residues. CDR1 and CDR2 from the germline V gene are MNHNS and SASEGT. The CDR3 region is CAGRAGASNEKLFF. DNA for the CDR3: TGTGCCGGGAGAGCGGGGGCTTCTAATGAAAAACTGTTTTTT.

The V and J genes are TRBV28 and TRBJ2-3; tentatively, D is TRBD2 (6 bases). The CDR3 consists of 21 residues. V was pared by 1 base and J by 3 bases, with 29 bases between. Germline V lookup: CDR1 MDHEN, CDR2 SYDVKM. The chain's CDR3 is CASSLFLIVSEAGKGTDTQYF. In DNA, the CDR3 is TGTGCCAGCAGTTTATTCCTGATAGTTTCGGAGGCGGGGAAGGGGACAGATACGCAGTATTTT.

The chain uses TRBV14 and TRBJ1-2; the D gene is possibly TRBD1 (6 bases). This CDR3 has 13 amino acids. The germline V and J ends were trimmed by 7 bases and 2 bases, with 11 bases remaining between them. The germline V gene has CDR1 SGHDN and CDR2 FVKESK. The CDR3 here is CASTPGTNYGYTF. Here the CDR3 DNA reads TGTGCCAGCACCCCAGGGACAAACTATGGCTACACCTTC.

The chain couples TRBV27 to TRBJ1-1; D remains unclear. This CDR3 spans 15 amino acids. The V end lost 1 base, the J end lost 4 bases, and 13 bases lay between the germline ends. CDR1 is MNHEY and CDR2 is SMNVEV in the germline V gene (reference sequence). The CDR3: CASSLLRGSGTEAFF. The CDR3 bases are TGTGCCAGCAGTTTATTACGGGGATCAGGCACTGAAGCTTTCTTT.

The chain has TRBV25-1 and TRBJ2-1, with a tentative D call TRBD2 (6 bases). Trimming pared 2 bases from V and 0 bases from J, leaving 17 bases between. CDR3 length: 18 residues. Germline V gene data show CDR1 as MGHDK and CDR2 as SYGVNS. The CDR3 region has the DNA TGTGCCAGCAGTGAACTAGCGACCATACCTGGCTCCTACAATGAGCAGTTCTTC. Protein: CASSELATIPGSYNEQFF.

The DNA of the CDR3 is TGTGCCAGCAGCAACGGGACAGGGATTGAAAAACTGTTTTTT. Translating it yields CASSNGTGIEKLFF. This rearrangement joins TRBV7-8 to TRBJ1-4; TRBD1 aligns across 9 bases. J was trimmed by 7 bases and V by 5 bases; bases with no gene match: 5. Germline loops: CDR1 SGHVS, CDR2 FQNEAQ. This CDR3 is built from 14 residues.

The rearrangement links TRBV27 to TRBJ2-3, with 7 bases aligning to TRBD2. CDR3 size: 15 residues. The J segment lost 1 base and the V segment lost 7 bases, leaving 8 bases of the junction unmatched. Germline V gives CDR1 MNHEY, CDR2 SMNVEV (reference sequence). Here the CDR3 DNA reads TGTGCCAGCATCCCTCTACGGGAGGGCACAGATACGCAGTATTTT. Translated, it gives CASIPLREGTDTQYF.

The chain carries TRBV11-3 and TRBJ2-1, with 10 bases fitting TRBD1. The CDR3 runs 15 residues. V was clipped by 5 bases and J by 4 bases; unmatched bases: 5. Germline V gives CDR1 SGHNT, CDR2 YENEEA. This CDR3 is CASSPGGQGYNEQFF. DNA of the CDR3: TGTGCCAGCAGCCCCGGGGGACAGGGGTACAATGAGCAGTTCTTC.

V and J are TRBV29-1 and TRBJ2-7, with TRBD2 matching 7 bases. From germline, CDR1 is SQVTM and CDR2 ANQGSEA. The V and J ends lost 5 bases and 2 bases, in that order; junction bases with no gene match: 3. The CDR3 spans 12 residues. The CDR3 DNA reads TGCAGCGTTCTAGCGGTTACCTACGAGCAGTACTTC. This gives the protein CSVLAVTYEQYF.

The chain links TRBV5-1 to TRBJ2-7, with TRBD2 as a possible D gene (5 bases). Germline V lookup: CDR1 SGHRS, CDR2 YFSETQ. The CDR3 contains 16 residues. V was clipped by 4 bases and J by 2 bases, with 19 bases between them. Here the CDR3 reads CASSPPYLADTYEQYF. In DNA, the CDR3 is TGCGCCAGCAGCCCGCCTTATCTAGCTGATACCTACGAGCAGTACTTC.

This CDR3 reads CASSFPELAGQETQYF. CDR3 bases: TGTGCCAGCAGCTTTCCAGAACTAGCGGGGCAAGAGACCCAGTACTTC. The genes are TRBV7-2 and TRBJ2-5; 10 bases line up with TRBD2. The germline V gene has CDR1 SGHTA and CDR2 FQGNSA. This CDR3 contains 16 residues. With 3 bases clipped from V and 2 bases from J, the junction kept 6 bases outside the gene matches.

The V call is TRBV5-1, the J call TRBJ1-1; no definite D call. Trimming pared 4 bases from V and 0 bases from J, leaving 16 bases between. The CDR3 sequence is 16 residues long. CDR1 is SGHRS, CDR2 YFSETQ, per germline. The CDR3 reads CASSSGRVGLNTEAFF. Here the CDR3 DNA reads TGCGCCAGCAGCAGCGGGAGGGTAGGCCTGAACACTGAAGCTTTCTTT.